The present T cell receptor (beta chain) was sequenced within a study of STAT5B mutations in CD4+ large granular lymphocyte leukemia. Study conclusions and caveats: The CD4+ versus CD8+ T-LGLL clonality difference may reflect limited sample size. CD4-sorted patient repertoires seemed more clonal than healthy CD4+ repertoires.

The data were produced by immunoSEQ multiplex PCR, yet TCRdb's version contains in-frame clones alone and is incomplete. The sample gives around 35,000 clones, approximately 67% of which show up once; under 2% is in the top ten. Trimming cost V 6 bases and J 4 bases; bases outside gene matches: 4. CDR1 is SQVTM and CDR2 is ANQGSEA in the germline V gene. This CDR3 has 12 residues. Notes on this clone: As yet, its antigen is unknown.

Sequenced sample: CD4+ T cells from blood buffy coats. This sequence originates from a human donor in good health. The chain recombines TRBV29-1 with TRBJ1-2, with 8 bases lining up with TRBD1. Here the CDR3 reads CSVEDRVYGYTF. The DNA of the CDR3 is TGCAGCGTGGAGGACAGGGTCTATGGCTACACCTTC.